This T cell receptor (beta chain) was retrieved from a study of shared clonotypes between healthy human individuals. The wider study: Used for every donor were three CD4 naive, three CD4 memory, two CD8 naive and one CD8 memory plate. Study-wide results and limits: Around 5% was the fraction of naive CD4 clonotypes found shared across four donors.

Every donor was a Caucasian adult from Nashville, Tennessee. Splitting of CD4+ cells produced CD45RA+ naive and CD45RA-negative memory subsets. Clones were read by immunoSEQ multiplex PCR, and TCRdb kept only the in-frame ones, dropping some. Here the sample spans fewer than 850,000 clones, about two thirds being singletons. Details on this clone: The target antigen is unknown.

This CDR3 has 16 residues. The V segment lost 1 base and the J segment 4 bases; nucleotides outside the gene matches: 5. The germline CDR1 and CDR2 sequences are SGHTA and FQGNSA. The TCR originated in a woman between 25 and 40 years old in good health. The V and J genes are TRBV7-2 and TRBJ2-7; the match to TRBD2 covers 12 bases. Sequenced material: memory CD4+ T cells sorted from blood. As for subset: CD45RA-negative fraction. The CDR3: CASSLGGLAGGYEQYF. As DNA, the CDR3 is TGTGCCAGCAGCTTAGGGGGCCTAGCGGGAGGGTACGAGCAGTACTTC.